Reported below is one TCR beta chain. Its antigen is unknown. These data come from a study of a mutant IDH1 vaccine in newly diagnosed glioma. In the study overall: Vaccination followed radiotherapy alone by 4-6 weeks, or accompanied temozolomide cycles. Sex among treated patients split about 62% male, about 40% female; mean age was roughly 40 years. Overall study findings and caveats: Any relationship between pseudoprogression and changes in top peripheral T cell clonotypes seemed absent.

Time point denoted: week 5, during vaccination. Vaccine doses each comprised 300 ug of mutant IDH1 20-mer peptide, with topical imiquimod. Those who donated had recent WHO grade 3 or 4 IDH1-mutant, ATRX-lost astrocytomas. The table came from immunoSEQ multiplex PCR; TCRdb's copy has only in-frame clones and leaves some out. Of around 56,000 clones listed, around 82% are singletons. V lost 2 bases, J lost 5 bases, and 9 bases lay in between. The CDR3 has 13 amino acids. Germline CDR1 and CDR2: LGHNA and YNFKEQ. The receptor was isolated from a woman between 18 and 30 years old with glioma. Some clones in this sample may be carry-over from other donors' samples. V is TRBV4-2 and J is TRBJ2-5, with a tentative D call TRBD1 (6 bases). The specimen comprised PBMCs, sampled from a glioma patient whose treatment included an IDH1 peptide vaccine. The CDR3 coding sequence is TGTGCCAGCAGCCAACATAGGGGGGAGACCCAGTACTTC. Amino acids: CASSQHRGETQYF.